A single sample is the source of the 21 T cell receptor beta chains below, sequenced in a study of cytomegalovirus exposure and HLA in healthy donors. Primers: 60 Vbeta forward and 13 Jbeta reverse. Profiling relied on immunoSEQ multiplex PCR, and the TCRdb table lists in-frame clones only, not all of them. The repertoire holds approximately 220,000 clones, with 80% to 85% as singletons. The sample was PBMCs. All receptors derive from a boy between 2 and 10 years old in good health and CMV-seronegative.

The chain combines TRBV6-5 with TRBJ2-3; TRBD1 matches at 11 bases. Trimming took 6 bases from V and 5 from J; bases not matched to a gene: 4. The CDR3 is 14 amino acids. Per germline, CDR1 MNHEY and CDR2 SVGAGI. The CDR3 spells CASSTGTGGDTQYF. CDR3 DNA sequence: TGTGCCAGCAGCACCGGGACAGGGGGAGATACGCAGTATTTT.

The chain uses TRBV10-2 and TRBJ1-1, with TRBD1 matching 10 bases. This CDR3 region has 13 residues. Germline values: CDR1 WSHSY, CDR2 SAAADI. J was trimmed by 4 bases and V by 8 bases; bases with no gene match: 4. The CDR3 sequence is CASLGQGGTEAFF. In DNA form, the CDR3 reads TGCGCCAGCCTCGGACAGGGGGGCACTGAAGCTTTCTTT.

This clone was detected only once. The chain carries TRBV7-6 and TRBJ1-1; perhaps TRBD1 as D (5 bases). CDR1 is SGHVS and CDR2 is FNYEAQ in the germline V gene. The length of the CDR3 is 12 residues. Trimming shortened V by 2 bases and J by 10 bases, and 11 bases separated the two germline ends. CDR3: CASSLQGDRAFF. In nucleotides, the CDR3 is TGTGCCAGCAGCTTACAAGGGGATCGAGCTTTCTTT.

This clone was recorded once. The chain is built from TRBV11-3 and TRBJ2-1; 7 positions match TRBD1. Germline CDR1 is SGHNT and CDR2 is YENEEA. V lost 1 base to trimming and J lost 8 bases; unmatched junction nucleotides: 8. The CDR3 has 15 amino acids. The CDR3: CASSLGQYTGDEQFF. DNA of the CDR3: TGTGCCAGCAGCTTAGGCCAGTACACAGGGGATGAGCAGTTCTTC.

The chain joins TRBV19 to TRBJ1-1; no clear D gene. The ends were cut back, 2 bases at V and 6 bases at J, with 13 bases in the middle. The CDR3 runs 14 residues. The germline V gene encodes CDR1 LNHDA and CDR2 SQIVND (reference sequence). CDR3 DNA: TGTGCCAGTAGTATAAGATCCCAGACTTCTGAAGCTTTCTTT. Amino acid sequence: CASSIRSQTSEAFF. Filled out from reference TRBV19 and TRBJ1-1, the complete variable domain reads DGGITQSPKYLFRKEGQNVTLSCEQNLNHDAMYWYRQDPGQGLRLIYYSQIVNDFQKGDIAEGYSVSREKKESFPLTVTSAQKNPTAFYLCASSIRSQTSEAFFGQGTRLTVV.

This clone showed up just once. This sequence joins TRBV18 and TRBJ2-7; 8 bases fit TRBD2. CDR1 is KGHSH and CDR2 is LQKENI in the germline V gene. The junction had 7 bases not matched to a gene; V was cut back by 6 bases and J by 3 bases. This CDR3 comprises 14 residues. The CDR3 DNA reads TGTGCCAGCTCTGCCCAGCGGGAGTTCTACGAGCAGTACTTC. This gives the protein CASSAQREFYEQYF.

CDR3 sequence (DNA): TGTGCCAGCAGCTTAGCGATTGAGTCCTACTATGGCTACACCTTC. This codes for CASSLAIESYYGYTF. The chain is built from TRBV7-8 and TRBJ1-2; D gene uncertain. V was shortened by 0 bases and J by 3 bases, with 11 bases between the two germline ends. The CDR3 consists of 15 residues. CDR1 and CDR2 (germline): SGHVS, FQNEAQ.

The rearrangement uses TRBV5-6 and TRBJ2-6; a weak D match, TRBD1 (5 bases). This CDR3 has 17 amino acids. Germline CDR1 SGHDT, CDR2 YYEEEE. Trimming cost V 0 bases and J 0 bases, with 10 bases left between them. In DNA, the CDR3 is TGTGCCAGCAGCTTGGAGACAGCCACCTCTGGGGCCAACGTCCTGACTTTC. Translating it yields CASSLETATSGANVLTF.

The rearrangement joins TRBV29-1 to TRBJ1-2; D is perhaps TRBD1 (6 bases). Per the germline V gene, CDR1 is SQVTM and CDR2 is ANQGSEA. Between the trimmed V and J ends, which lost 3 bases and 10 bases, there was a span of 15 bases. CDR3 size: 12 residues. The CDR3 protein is CSVELAGGFYTF. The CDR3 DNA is TGCAGCGTTGAGTTGGCGGGGGGCTTCTACACCTTC.

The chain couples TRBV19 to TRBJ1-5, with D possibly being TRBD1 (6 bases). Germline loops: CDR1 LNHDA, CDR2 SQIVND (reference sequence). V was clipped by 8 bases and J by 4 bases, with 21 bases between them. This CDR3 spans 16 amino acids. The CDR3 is CASHPMLGTRNQPQHF. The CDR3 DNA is TGTGCCAGTCACCCAATGTTGGGGACACGAAATCAGCCCCAGCATTTT.

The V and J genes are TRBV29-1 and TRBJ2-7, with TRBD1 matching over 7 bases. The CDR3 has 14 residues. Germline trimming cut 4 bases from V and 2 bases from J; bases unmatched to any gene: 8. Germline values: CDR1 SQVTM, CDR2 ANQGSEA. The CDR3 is CSVARQGSPYEQYF. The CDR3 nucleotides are TGCAGCGTTGCTAGACAGGGCAGCCCCTACGAGCAGTACTTC.

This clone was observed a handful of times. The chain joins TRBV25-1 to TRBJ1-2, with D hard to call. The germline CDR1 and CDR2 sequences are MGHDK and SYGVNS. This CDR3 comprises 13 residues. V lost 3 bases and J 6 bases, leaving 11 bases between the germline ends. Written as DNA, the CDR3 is TGTGCCAGCAGTGAGGGGAGGGAGAATGGCTACACCTTC. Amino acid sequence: CASSEGRENGYTF.

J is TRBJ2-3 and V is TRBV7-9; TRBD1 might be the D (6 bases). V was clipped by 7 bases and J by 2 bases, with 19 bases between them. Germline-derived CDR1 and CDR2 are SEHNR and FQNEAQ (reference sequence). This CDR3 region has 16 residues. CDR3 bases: TGTGCCAGCACCCAATTCGGGACGGGACACACAGATACGCAGTATTTT. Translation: CASTQFGTGHTDTQYF. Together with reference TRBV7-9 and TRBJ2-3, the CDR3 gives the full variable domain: DTGVSQNPRHKITKRGQNVTFRCDPISEHNRLYWYRQTLGQGPEFLTYFQNEAQLEKSRLLSDRFSAERPKGSFSTLEIQRTEQGDSAMYLCASTQFGTGHTDTQYFGPGTRLTVL.

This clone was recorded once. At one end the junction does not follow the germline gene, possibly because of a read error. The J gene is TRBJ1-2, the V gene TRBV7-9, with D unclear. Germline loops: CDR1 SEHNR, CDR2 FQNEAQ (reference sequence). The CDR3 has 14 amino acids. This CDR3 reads CASSLEAANYGYTF. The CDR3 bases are TGTGCCAGCAGCTTAGAGGCAGCCAACTATGGCTACACTTTC.

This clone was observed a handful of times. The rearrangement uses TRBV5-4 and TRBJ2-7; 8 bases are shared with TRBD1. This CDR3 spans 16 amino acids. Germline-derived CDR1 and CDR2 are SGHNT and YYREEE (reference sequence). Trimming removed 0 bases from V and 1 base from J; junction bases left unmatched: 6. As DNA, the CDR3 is TGTGCCAGCAGCTTGGGGGGGCGGACAGGGTCCTACGAGCAGTACTTC. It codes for CASSLGGRTGSYEQYF. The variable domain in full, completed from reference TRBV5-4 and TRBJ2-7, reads ETGVTQSPTHLIKTRGQQVTLRCSSQSGHNTVSWYQQALGQGPQFIFQYYREEENGRGNFPPRFSGLQFPNYSSELNVNALELDDSALYLCASSLGGRTGSYEQYFGPGTRLTVT.

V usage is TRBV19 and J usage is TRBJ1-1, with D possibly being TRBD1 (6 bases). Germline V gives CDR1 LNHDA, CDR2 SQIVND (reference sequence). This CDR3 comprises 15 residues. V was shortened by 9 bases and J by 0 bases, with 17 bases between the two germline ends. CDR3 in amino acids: CASLPSEGVNTEAFF. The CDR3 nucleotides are TGTGCCAGCCTTCCTTCCGAGGGGGTGAACACTGAAGCTTTCTTT.

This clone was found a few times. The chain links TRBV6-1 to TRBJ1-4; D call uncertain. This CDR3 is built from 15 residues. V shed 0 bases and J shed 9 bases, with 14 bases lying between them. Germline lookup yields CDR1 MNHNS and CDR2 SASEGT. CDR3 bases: TGTGCCAGCAGTGAAGCGTTGTCTGGGCTTCAAAAACTGTTTTTT. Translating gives CASSEALSGLQKLFF.

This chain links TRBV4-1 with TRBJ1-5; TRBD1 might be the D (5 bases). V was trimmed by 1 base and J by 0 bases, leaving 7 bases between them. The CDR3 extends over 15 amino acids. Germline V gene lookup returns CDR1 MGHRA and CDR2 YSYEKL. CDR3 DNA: TGCGCCAGCAGCCAAGGGAGGGGTAGCAATCAGCCCCAGCATTTT. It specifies CASSQGRGSNQPQHF.

The CDR3 coding sequence is TGTGCCAGCAGCTTGTTCACCGAGGAGACCCAGTACTTC. Protein: CASSLFTEETQYF. The rearrangement links TRBV5-6 to TRBJ2-5; D remains ambiguous. CDR3 length: 13 residues. V was shortened by 1 base and J by 5 bases, with 9 bases between the two germline ends. CDR1 is SGHDT and CDR2 is YYEEEE in the germline V gene.

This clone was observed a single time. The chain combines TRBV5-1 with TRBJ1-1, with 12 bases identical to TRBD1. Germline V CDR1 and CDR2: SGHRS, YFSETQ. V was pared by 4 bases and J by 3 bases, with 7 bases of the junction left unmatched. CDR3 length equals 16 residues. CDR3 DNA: TGCGCCAGCAGCCCGGGACAGGGGGCTAGGGACACTGAAGCTTTCTTT. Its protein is CASSPGQGARDTEAFF.

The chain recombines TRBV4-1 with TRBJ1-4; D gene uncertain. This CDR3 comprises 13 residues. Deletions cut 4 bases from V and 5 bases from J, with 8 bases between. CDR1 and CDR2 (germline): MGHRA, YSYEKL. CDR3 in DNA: TGCGCCAGCAGCCCTAGTGCAAATGAAAAACTGTTTTTT. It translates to CASSPSANEKLFF.